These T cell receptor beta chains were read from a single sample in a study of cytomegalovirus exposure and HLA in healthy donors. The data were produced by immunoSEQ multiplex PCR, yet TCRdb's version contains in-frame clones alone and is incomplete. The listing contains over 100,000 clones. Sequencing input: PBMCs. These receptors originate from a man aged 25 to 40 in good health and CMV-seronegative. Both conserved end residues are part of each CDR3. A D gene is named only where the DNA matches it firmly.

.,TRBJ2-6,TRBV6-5,TGTGCCAGCAGCAACACCATCTCTGGGGCCAACGTCCTGACTTTC,CASSNTISGANVLTF
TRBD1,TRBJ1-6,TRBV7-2,TGTGCCAGCAGCCCCCAGACAGGGTTAGATTCACCCCTCCACTTT,CASSPQTGLDSPLHF
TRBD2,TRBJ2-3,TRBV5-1,TGCGCCAGCAGCTTGGCCCGTAGCGGGGGGGCGGGCACAGATACGCAGTATTTT,CASSLARSGGAGTDTQYF
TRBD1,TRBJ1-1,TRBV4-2,TGTGCCAGCAGCCAAGATATCAGGGGGACTGAAGCTTTCTTT,CASSQDIRGTEAFF
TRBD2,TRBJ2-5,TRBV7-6,TGTGCCAGCAGCCCGGGACTAGGGGAGACCCAGTACTTC,CASSPGLGETQYF
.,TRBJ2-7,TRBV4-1,TGCGCCAGCAGCCAAGAAGGGGCGGTGGGGGCCTACGAGCAGTACTTC,CASSQEGAVGAYEQYF
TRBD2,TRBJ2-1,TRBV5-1,TGCGCCAGCAGCTTCCTCGGACTAGCCCTTATGAGTGAGCAGTTCTTC,CASSFLGLALMSEQFF
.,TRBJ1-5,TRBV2,TGTGCCAGCAGACTAGGGGAGGATCAGCCCCAGCATTTT,CASRLGEDQPQHF
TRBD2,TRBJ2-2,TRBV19,TGTGCCAGTAACCGCCAGCGGGGGGGGACCGGGGAGCTGTTTTTT,CASNRQRGGTGELFF
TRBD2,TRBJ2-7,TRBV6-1,TGTGCCAGCAGCGAGAGCGGGGGGGACTACGAGCAGTACTTC,CASSESGGDYEQYF
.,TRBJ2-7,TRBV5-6,TGTGCCAGCAGCTCGTACGGGGTTTACGAGCAGTACTTC,CASSSYGVYEQYF
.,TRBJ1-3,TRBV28,TGTGCCAGCAGTTTAGGGAGGGGGAACACCATATATTTT,CASSLGRGNTIYF
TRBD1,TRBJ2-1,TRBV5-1,TGCGCCAGCAGCGCGCCGGACAGGGGCTCCTACAATGAGCAGTTCTTC,CASSAPDRGSYNEQFF
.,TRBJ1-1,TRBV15,TGTGCCACCAGCAGAGGTAGGGGAGGAGGGAACACTGAAGCTTTCTTT,CATSRGRGGGNTEAFF
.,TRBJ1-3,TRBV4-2,TGTGCCAGCAGCCAAGCAGGCCCCTCTGGAAACACCATATATTTT,CASSQAGPSGNTIYF
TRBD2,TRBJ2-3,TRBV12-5,TGTGCTAGTGGTTTCGGGGGGGCCGACACAGATACGCAGTATTTT,CASGFGGADTDTQYF
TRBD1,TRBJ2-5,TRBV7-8,TGTGCCAGCAGCTCGGGACAGCAAGAGACCCAGTACTTC,CASSSGQQETQYF
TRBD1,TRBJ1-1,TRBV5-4,TGTGCCAGCAGCCCGGGCCGGGACAGGGGCCCTGGGGCTTTCTTT,CASSPGRDRGPGAFF
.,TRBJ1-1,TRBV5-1,TGCGCCAGCAGCTTGGAAGGGAGGATGAACACTGAAGCTTTCTTT,CASSLEGRMNTEAFF
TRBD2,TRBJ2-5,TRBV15,TGTGCCACCAGCAGCGGGGGGTCAGGAGAGACCCAGTACTTC,CATSSGGSGETQYF
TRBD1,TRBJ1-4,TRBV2,TGTGCCAGCAGAAATCTCCGCCGGGACAGCCGTAATGAAAAACTGTTTTTT,CASRNLRRDSRNEKLFF
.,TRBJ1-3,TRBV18,TGTGCCAGCTCACCAGAACACAGCTCTGGAAACACCATATATTTT,CASSPEHSSGNTIYF
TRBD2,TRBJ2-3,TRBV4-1,TGCGCCAGCAGCCAGTTCGGACTAGCCCAAGATACGCAGTATTTT,CASSQFGLAQDTQYF
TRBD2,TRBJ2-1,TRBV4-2,TGTGCCAGCAGCCTGACTAGCGGGGGGTACAATGAGCAGTTCTTC,CASSLTSGGYNEQFF
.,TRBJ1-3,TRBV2,TGTGCCAGCAGTCTTCAGGGGATATCTGGAAACACCATATATTTT,CASSLQGISGNTIYF
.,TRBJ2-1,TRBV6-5,TGTGCCAGCAGTTATAGCAGGGGGGCCCCGAATGAGCAGTTCTTC,CASSYSRGAPNEQFF
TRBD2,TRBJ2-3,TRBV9,TGTGCCAGCAGCTTAAGGACTAGCGGGGGGACCACAGATACGCAGTATTTT,CASSLRTSGGTTDTQYF
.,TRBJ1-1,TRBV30,TGTGCCTGGAGGCTACTCGACAGGAATGCTTTCTTT,CAWRLLDRNAFF
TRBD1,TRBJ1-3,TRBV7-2,TGTGCCAGCAGTTGGGACAGGGAAACTGGAAACACCATATATTTT,CASSWDRETGNTIYF
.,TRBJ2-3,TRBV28,TGTGCCAGCAGTTTGGTGGGGGGGCCGACAGATACGCAGTATTTT,CASSLVGGPTDTQYF
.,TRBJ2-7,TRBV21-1,TGTGCCAGCAGCAGAGGGGGGGGCAGGGGCGATTACGAGCAGTACTTC,CASSRGGGRGDYEQYF